The 11 T cell receptor beta chains in this list originate from one sample, sequenced in a study of blood T cell repertoires in COVID-19. The method was immunoSEQ multiplex PCR; TCRdb's version includes in-frame clones alone and lacks a portion of them. The repertoire includes 70,000 or so clones, approximately 90% of them detected once, and approximately 5% sits in the top ten. What was sequenced was peripheral blood. These receptors originate from a woman between 18 and 30 years old with acute or convalescent COVID-19.

The chain joins TRBV2 to TRBJ1-2; D unresolved. CDR3 length: 13 amino acids. Trimming cost V 6 bases and J 4 bases, with 12 bases left between them. The germline CDR1 and CDR2 sequences are SNHLY and FYNNEI. In DNA form, the CDR3 reads TGTGCCAGCAGCATGGAGTTATTCTATGGCTACACCTTC. Protein: CASSMELFYGYTF.

The chain recombines TRBV3-1 (or the pseudogene TRBV3-2) with TRBJ2-7; unclear D gene. CDR3 length equals 16 residues. V was cut by 0 bases and J by 0 bases, with 12 bases left in between. CDR1 and CDR2 (germline): LGHDT, YNNKEL (reference sequence). CDR3 in amino acids: CASSQEMSESSYEQYF. The CDR3 DNA reads TGTGCCAGCAGCCAAGAAATGTCGGAGAGCTCCTACGAGCAGTACTTC.

V gene TRBV7-2 combines with J gene TRBJ2-7; D not resolved. The CDR3 has 15 residues. Trimming stripped 1 base from V and 2 bases from J, with 12 bases between. Germline V lookup: CDR1 SGHTA, CDR2 FQGNSA. This CDR3 reads CASSLGFSGTYEQYF. In DNA, the CDR3 is TGTGCCAGCAGCTTAGGGTTTTCGGGTACCTACGAGCAGTACTTC. The whole variable domain, filled in from reference TRBV7-2 and TRBJ2-7, reads GAGVSQSPSNKVTEKGKDVELRCDPISGHTALYWYRQSLGQGLEFLIYFQGNSAPDKSGLPSDRFSAERTGGSVSTLTIQRTQQEDSAVYLCASSLGFSGTYEQYFGPGTRLTVT.

The CDR3 here is CASSRGRGSKTGELFF. CDR3 DNA sequence: TGTGCCAGCAGCCGCGGGCGGGGGTCTAAAACCGGGGAGCTGTTTTTT. The genes are TRBV11-2 and TRBJ2-2, with TRBD2 identical over 7 bases. The junction had 11 bases not matched to a gene; V was cut back by 5 bases and J by 5 bases. Germline assignment: CDR1 SGHAT and CDR2 FQNNGV. The CDR3 has 16 amino acids.

V is TRBV5-4 and J is TRBJ2-5, with 12 positions matching TRBD2. The germline V gene encodes CDR1 SGHNT and CDR2 YYREEE (reference sequence). The V gene end was trimmed by 4 bases and the J gene end by 2 bases; junction bases not matched to a gene: 9. CDR3 length equals 17 residues. The CDR3: CASSGARTSGEQETQYF. CDR3 DNA: TGTGCCAGCAGCGGAGCACGGACTAGCGGGGAACAAGAGACCCAGTACTTC. Full variable domain (rest looked up from reference TRBV5-4 and TRBJ2-5): ETGVTQSPTHLIKTRGQQVTLRCSSQSGHNTVSWYQQALGQGPQFIFQYYREEENGRGNFPPRFSGLQFPNYSSELNVNALELDDSALYLCASSGARTSGEQETQYFGPGTRLLVL.

The genes are TRBV6-6 and TRBJ2-4, with TRBD2 identical over 7 bases. The ends lost 8 bases at V and 4 bases at J; junction bases unmatched: 11. Per the germline V gene, CDR1 is MNHNY and CDR2 is SVGAGI (reference sequence). The CDR3 spans 15 residues. The CDR3 is CASGAGVGPKNIQYF. CDR3 DNA sequence: TGTGCCAGCGGGGCGGGAGTAGGACCAAAAAACATTCAGTACTTC.

The V and J genes are TRBV13 and TRBJ1-1, with unresolved D. Trimming cost V 3 bases and J 7 bases, with 15 bases left between them. The germline V gene has CDR1 PRHDT and CDR2 FYEKMQ (reference sequence). The CDR3 is 14 amino acids. The CDR3 loop reads CASSFRSGVGEAFF. Here the CDR3 DNA reads TGTGCCAGCAGCTTCAGGTCCGGGGTGGGTGAAGCTTTCTTT.

This chain uses TRBV12-3 or TRBV12-4 with TRBJ2-2; D uncertain. The CDR3 contains 12 residues. V lost 5 bases, J lost 8 bases, and 9 bases lay in between. Written as DNA, the CDR3 is TGTGCCAGCAGTAACGCCGGTGGGGAGCTGTTTTTT. It yields the protein CASSNAGGELFF.

In regard to this clone: Relative to the germline gene, one junction end is altered; a read error may explain this. In the same sample, other DNA sequences code for this CDR3. CDR3 in amino acids: CASSQGGGIEQFF. The CDR3 DNA reads TGTGCTAGCAGCCAAGGGGGGGGCATTGAGCAGTTCTTC. J is TRBJ2-1 and V is TRBV3-1 (or the pseudogene TRBV3-2); D is perhaps TRBD2 (7 bases). The germline V gene has CDR1 LGHDT and CDR2 YNNKEL (reference sequence). This CDR3 is built from 13 residues.

V is TRBV30 and J is TRBJ1-1; 9 bases fit TRBD1. Germline trimming cut 4 bases from V and 8 bases from J; bases unmatched to any gene: 14. CDR1 GTSNPN and CDR2 SVGIG come from the germline V gene (reference sequence). The CDR3 covers 15 residues. The CDR3 loop reads CAWKLPDGTGSEAFF. In DNA form, the CDR3 reads TGTGCCTGGAAGCTCCCCGACGGGACAGGGTCAGAAGCTTTCTTT.

The J gene is TRBJ1-1, the V gene TRBV30; no firm D call. V lost 3 bases and J lost 11, with 19 bases in between. Germline CDR1 is GTSNPN and CDR2 is SVGIG (reference sequence). This CDR3 has 13 residues. The CDR3: CAWRAKANLRAFF. The CDR3 coding sequence is TGTGCCTGGAGAGCGAAGGCGAATTTAAGGGCTTTCTTT. Full variable domain (rest looked up from reference TRBV30 and TRBJ1-1): SQTIHQWPATLVQPVGSPLSLECTVEGTSNPNLYWYRQAAGRGLQLLFYSVGIGQISSEVPQNLSASRPQDRQFILSSKKLLLSDSGFYLCAWRAKANLRAFFGQGTRLTVV.